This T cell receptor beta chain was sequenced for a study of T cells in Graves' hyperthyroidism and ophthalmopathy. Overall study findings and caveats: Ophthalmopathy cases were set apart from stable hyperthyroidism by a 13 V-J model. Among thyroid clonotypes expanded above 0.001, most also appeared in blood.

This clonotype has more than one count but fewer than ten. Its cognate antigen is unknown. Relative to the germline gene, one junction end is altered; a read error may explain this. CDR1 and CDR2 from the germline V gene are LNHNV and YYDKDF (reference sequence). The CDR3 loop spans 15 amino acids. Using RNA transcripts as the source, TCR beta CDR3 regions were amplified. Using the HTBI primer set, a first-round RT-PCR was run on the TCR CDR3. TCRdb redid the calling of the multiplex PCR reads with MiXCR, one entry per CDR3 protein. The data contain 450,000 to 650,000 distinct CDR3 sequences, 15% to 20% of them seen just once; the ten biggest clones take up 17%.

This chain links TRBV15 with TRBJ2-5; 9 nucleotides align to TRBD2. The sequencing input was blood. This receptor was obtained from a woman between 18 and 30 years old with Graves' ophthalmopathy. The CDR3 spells CATSGERGAPETQYF. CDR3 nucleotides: TGTGCCACCAGCGGAGAGCGGGGGGCACCAGAGACCCAGTACTTC.